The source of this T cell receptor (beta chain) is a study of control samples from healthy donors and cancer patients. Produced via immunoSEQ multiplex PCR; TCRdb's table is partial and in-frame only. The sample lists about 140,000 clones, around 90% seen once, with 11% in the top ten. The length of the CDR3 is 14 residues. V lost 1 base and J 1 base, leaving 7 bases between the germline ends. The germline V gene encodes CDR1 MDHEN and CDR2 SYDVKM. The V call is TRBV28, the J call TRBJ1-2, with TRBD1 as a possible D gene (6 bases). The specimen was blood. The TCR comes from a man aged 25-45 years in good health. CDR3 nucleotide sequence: TGTGCCAGCAGTTTATCAGGGGTTAACTATGGCTACACCTTC. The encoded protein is CASSLSGVNYGYTF.